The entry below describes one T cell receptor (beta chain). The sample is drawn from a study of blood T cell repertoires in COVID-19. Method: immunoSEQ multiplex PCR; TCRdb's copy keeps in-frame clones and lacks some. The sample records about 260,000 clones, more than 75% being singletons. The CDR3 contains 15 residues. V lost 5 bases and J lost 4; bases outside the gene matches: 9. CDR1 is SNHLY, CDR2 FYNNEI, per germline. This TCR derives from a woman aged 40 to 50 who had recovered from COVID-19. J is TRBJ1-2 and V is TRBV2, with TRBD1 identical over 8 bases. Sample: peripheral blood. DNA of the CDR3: TGTGCCAGCAGTTCAACAGGACAGGGTCGCTATGGCTACACCTTC. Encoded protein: CASSSTGQGRYGYTF.